This TCR beta chain appears in the sequencing data of a study of CD8+CD57+ T cells in acquired aplastic anemia. Across the study: Sorted CD4+ and CD8+ cells yielded DNA averaging around 3 ug. General study results and limits: Overlapping CD8+ CDR3 repertoires of patients and controls contained roughly 29 shared sequences. Controls did not differ significantly from patients in CD8+ Simpson's diversity.

Germline V gene sequence: CDR1 SEHNR, CDR2 FQNEAQ (reference sequence). The length of the CDR3 is 15 residues. V was clipped by 6 bases and J by 4 bases; unmatched bases: 4. This clonotype was counted ten times or more. Its antigen remains unknown. The TCR beta profiling, which covered VDJ combination and CDR3 sequence, was carried out using genomic DNA as the template. In TCRdb, the reads were re-called with MiXCR into one record per CDR3 protein. The table records under 250,000 distinct CDR3 sequences, more than 55% of them present only once. Individuals selected for sequencing had exhibited CD8+CD57+ cell expansion on flow cytometry. Every patient had severe acquired aplastic anemia.

The receptor's source is a human donor with aplastic anemia. V and J are TRBV7-9 and TRBJ2-1, with 12 bases matching TRBD2. Sequenced sample: sorted CD4+, CD8+, or CD8+CD57+ T cells (not recorded which) from PBMCs. In DNA form, the CDR3 reads TGTGCCAGCAGTCCCGGGACTAGCGGGTACAATGAGCAGTTCTTC. Protein sequence: CASSPGTSGYNEQFF.